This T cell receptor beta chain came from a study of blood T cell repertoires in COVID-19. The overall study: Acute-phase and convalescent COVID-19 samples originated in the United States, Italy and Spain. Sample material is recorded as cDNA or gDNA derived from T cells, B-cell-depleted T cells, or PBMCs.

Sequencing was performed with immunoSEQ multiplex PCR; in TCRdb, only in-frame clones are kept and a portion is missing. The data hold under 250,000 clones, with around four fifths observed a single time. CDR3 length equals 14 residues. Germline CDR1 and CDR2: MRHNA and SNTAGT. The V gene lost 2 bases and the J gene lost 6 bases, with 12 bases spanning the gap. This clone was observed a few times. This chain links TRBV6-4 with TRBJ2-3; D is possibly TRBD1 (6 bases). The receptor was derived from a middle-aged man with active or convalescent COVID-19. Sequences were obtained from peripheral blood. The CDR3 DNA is TGTGCCAGCAGTGACGGGGCAGGGGCGGATACGCAGTATTTT. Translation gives CASSDGAGADTQYF.